This T cell receptor beta chain originates from a study of blood T cell repertoires in COVID-19. Turning to the study itself: Acute and convalescent COVID-19 samples came from the United States, Italy and Spain. PBMCs, B-cell-depleted T cells, or T cells provided the cDNA or gDNA that made up the material.

Original processing methods: Reference gene primers were amplified, and this amplification served to estimate nucleated cell counts. Only in-frame clones appear in the TCRdb table, and some are missing; sequencing was by immunoSEQ multiplex PCR. Clonal size and the V and J genes are those of that table, whereas D and trimming came from the DNA. The data show roughly 200,000 clones, 75% to 85% seen once. The CDR3 is made up of 14 amino acids. CDR1 SNHLY and CDR2 FYNNEI come from the germline V gene. V dropped 8 bases and J dropped 7; count of bases not matched to a gene: 8. Seattle enrolled patients during active infection and tracked them longitudinally.

The sample taken for sequencing was peripheral blood. This chain uses TRBV2 with TRBJ2-1; 10 bases are shared with TRBD1. The sequence derives from a woman in her thirties or forties with COVID-19, enrolled during active disease. CDR3 sequence: CASAPGQGKNEQFF. CDR3 coding DNA: TGTGCCAGCGCCCCGGGACAGGGGAAGAATGAGCAGTTCTTC.